These T cell receptor beta chains were read from a single sample in a study of OX40 agonist ivuxolimab in advanced cancers. Clones were sequenced by immunoSEQ multiplex PCR, and TCRdb holds only the in-frame ones, with some missing. This sample carries tens of thousands of clones, around nine tenths of them seen once, and the ten largest clones take roughly 0.6%. This specimen consisted of CD4+ or CD8+ T cells sorted from blood, obtained in a trial of the OX40 agonist ivuxolimab. All receptors derive from an adult with an advanced solid tumor such as melanoma, head and neck, liver or kidney cancer. The CDR3 runs from the conserved cysteine through the conserved F or W. Each record gives: CDR3 length, J gene, V gene, clone size, D gene, CDR3 protein, CDR3 DNA. D genes are given only for firm matches. Size tells how often a clone was seen (once, few, many) or the class of an expanded clone, and some rows leave it out.

len: 16; j_gene: TRBJ2-1; v_gene: TRBV10-3; abundance: NA; d_gene: TRBD2; CDR3aa: CAISGQTSGRYNEQFF; CDR3nt: TGTGCCATCAGTGGCCAAACTAGCGGGAGATACAATGAGCAGTTCTTC
len: 15; j_gene: TRBJ2-7; v_gene: TRBV19; abundance: NA; d_gene: TRBD1; CDR3aa: CASSLRTGGPYEQYF; CDR3nt: TGTGCCAGTAGTCTCAGGACAGGGGGACCCTACGAGCAGTACTTC
len: 15; j_gene: TRBJ1-1; v_gene: TRBV13; abundance: few; d_gene: NA; CDR3aa: CASSLAVLSNTEAFF; CDR3nt: TGTGCCAGCAGCTTAGCAGTGCTTTCGAACACTGAAGCTTTCTTT
len: 14; j_gene: TRBJ1-2; v_gene: TRBV5-1; abundance: NA; d_gene: NA; CDR3aa: CASSKEPENYGYTF; CDR3nt: TGCGCCAGCAGCAAAGAACCTGAAAACTATGGCTACACCTTC
len: 14; j_gene: TRBJ2-3; v_gene: TRBV5-1; abundance: few; d_gene: TRBD1; CDR3aa: CASSTGTGGDTQYF; CDR3nt: TGCGCCAGCAGCACCGGGACAGGGGGCGATACGCAGTATTTT
len: 13; j_gene: TRBJ2-7; v_gene: TRBV30; abundance: NA; d_gene: TRBD1; CDR3aa: CASDRGGGREQYF; CDR3nt: TGTGCCAGCGACAGGGGAGGAGGTCGGGAGCAGTACTTC
len: 14; j_gene: TRBJ1-4; v_gene: TRBV5-1; abundance: NA; d_gene: NA; CDR3aa: CASSLQGANEKLFF; CDR3nt: TGCGCCAGCAGCTTGCAGGGTGCTAATGAAAAACTGTTTTTT
len: 14; j_gene: TRBJ2-7; v_gene: TRBV5-1; abundance: NA; d_gene: TRBD2; CDR3aa: CASSFSGDSYEQYF; CDR3nt: TGCGCCAGCAGCTTTAGCGGGGACTCCTACGAGCAGTACTTC
len: 15; j_gene: TRBJ2-1; v_gene: TRBV7-9; abundance: NA; d_gene: NA; CDR3aa: CASSLSASPSDEQFF; CDR3nt: TGTGCCAGCAGCTTAAGCGCTAGCCCCTCGGATGAGCAGTTCTTC
len: 12; j_gene: TRBJ2-1; v_gene: TRBV6-1; abundance: NA; d_gene: NA; CDR3aa: CASSLGLSEQFF; CDR3nt: TGTGCCAGCAGCCTGGGACTTTCTGAGCAGTTCTTC
len: 13; j_gene: TRBJ2-2; v_gene: TRBV7-3; abundance: NA; d_gene: NA; CDR3aa: CASSPSSGGELFF; CDR3nt: TGTGCCAGCAGCCCCTCTTCTGGCGGGGAGCTGTTTTTT
len: 12; j_gene: TRBJ2-3; v_gene: TRBV6-1; abundance: NA; d_gene: NA; CDR3aa: CASSFEFDTQYF; CDR3nt: TGTGCCAGCAGTTTCGAATTCGATACGCAGTATTTT
len: 15; j_gene: TRBJ2-5; v_gene: TRBV11-2; abundance: NA; d_gene: TRBD2; CDR3aa: CASTQRLAGEETQYF; CDR3nt: TGTGCCAGCACCCAGAGACTAGCGGGAGAAGAGACCCAGTACTTC
len: 13; j_gene: TRBJ1-1; v_gene: TRBV18; abundance: NA; d_gene: NA; CDR3aa: CASSPPGVTEAFF; CDR3nt: TGTGCCAGCTCACCGCCGGGGGTCACTGAAGCTTTCTTT
len: 14; j_gene: TRBJ2-7; v_gene: TRBV7-2; abundance: NA; d_gene: NA; CDR3aa: CASSLGHHSREQYF; CDR3nt: TGTGCCAGCAGCTTGGGACATCATTCTCGCGAGCAGTACTTC
len: 13; j_gene: TRBJ1-2; v_gene: TRBV5-6; abundance: NA; d_gene: NA; CDR3aa: CASEPGDSSGYTF; CDR3nt: TGTGCCAGCGAGCCGGGGGACTCCTCTGGCTACACCTTC
len: 15; j_gene: TRBJ2-5; v_gene: TRBV9; abundance: NA; d_gene: NA; CDR3aa: CASSPTTAFGETQYF; CDR3nt: TGTGCCAGCAGCCCTACTACAGCGTTCGGGGAGACCCAGTACTTC
len: 15; j_gene: TRBJ2-3; v_gene: TRBV5-1; abundance: NA; d_gene: NA; CDR3aa: CASSLEGLTTDTQYF; CDR3nt: TGCGCCAGCAGCTTGGAGGGGTTAACTACAGATACGCAGTATTTT
len: 15; j_gene: TRBJ1-1; v_gene: TRBV5-5; abundance: NA; d_gene: NA; CDR3aa: CASSLEAGWNTEAFF; CDR3nt: TGTGCCAGCAGCCTAGAGGCGGGTTGGAACACTGAAGCTTTCTTT
len: 13; j_gene: TRBJ1-5; v_gene: TRBV19; abundance: NA; d_gene: NA; CDR3aa: CASSIDIDQPQHF; CDR3nt: TGTGCCAGTAGTATAGACATCGATCAGCCCCAGCATTTT
len: 19; j_gene: TRBJ2-1; v_gene: TRBV5-1; abundance: NA; d_gene: TRBD2; CDR3aa: CASSSWEGGLAGTYNEQFF; CDR3nt: TGCGCCAGCAGCAGCTGGGAGGGAGGGCTAGCGGGAACCTACAATGAGCAGTTCTTC
len: 14; j_gene: TRBJ1-5; v_gene: TRBV6-5; abundance: NA; d_gene: TRBD1; CDR3aa: CASGTGAGNQPQHF; CDR3nt: TGTGCCAGCGGGACAGGGGCCGGTAATCAGCCCCAGCATTTT
len: 16; j_gene: TRBJ1-3; v_gene: TRBV19; abundance: once; d_gene: NA; CDR3aa: CASITDAGATGNTIYF; CDR3nt: TGTGCCAGTATTACGGATGCCGGGGCAACTGGAAACACCATATATTTT
len: 16; j_gene: TRBJ2-7; v_gene: TRBV4-1; abundance: NA; d_gene: NA; CDR3aa: CASSQDWAPTLYEQYF; CDR3nt: TGCGCCAGCAGCCAAGATTGGGCTCCGACACTTTACGAGCAGTACTTC
len: 14; j_gene: TRBJ2-1; v_gene: TRBV6-1; abundance: NA; d_gene: NA; CDR3aa: CASSERGSYNEQFF; CDR3nt: TGTGCCAGCAGTGAAAGGGGCAGCTACAATGAGCAGTTCTTC
len: 15; j_gene: TRBJ2-1; v_gene: TRBV7-7; abundance: NA; d_gene: TRBD2; CDR3aa: CASSLVAGGRNEQFF; CDR3nt: TGTGCTAGCAGCTTAGTAGCGGGAGGGAGAAATGAGCAGTTCTTC
len: 15; j_gene: TRBJ1-1; v_gene: TRBV18; abundance: NA; d_gene: TRBD1; CDR3aa: CASSPFGQGAAEAFF; CDR3nt: TGTGCCAGCTCACCATTCGGACAGGGGGCCGCTGAAGCTTTCTTT
len: 15; j_gene: TRBJ1-2; v_gene: TRBV6-6; abundance: NA; d_gene: NA; CDR3aa: CASSYKGVKTDGYTF; CDR3nt: TGTGCCAGCAGTTATAAGGGGGTGAAGACGGATGGCTACACCTTC
len: 13; j_gene: TRBJ1-6; v_gene: TRBV6-5; abundance: NA; d_gene: NA; CDR3aa: CASSYSSNSPLHF; CDR3nt: TGTGCCAGCAGTTACTCTTCAAATTCACCCCTCCACTTT
len: 15; j_gene: TRBJ2-7; v_gene: TRBV7-8; abundance: NA; d_gene: NA; CDR3aa: CASSLARDSQYEQYF; CDR3nt: TGTGCCAGCAGCTTAGCCCGGGATTCTCAATACGAGCAGTACTTC
len: 13; j_gene: TRBJ2-3; v_gene: TRBV5-1; abundance: few; d_gene: NA; CDR3aa: CASSLRDTDTQYF; CDR3nt: TGCGCCAGCAGCTTGAGGGACACAGATACGCAGTATTTT
len: 15; j_gene: TRBJ2-5; v_gene: TRBV6-5; abundance: NA; d_gene: NA; CDR3aa: CASSYSNLGSETQYF; CDR3nt: TGTGCCAGCAGTTACTCGAATCTCGGTTCAGAGACCCAGTACTTC
len: 12; j_gene: TRBJ2-7; v_gene: TRBV29-1; abundance: once; d_gene: TRBD1; CDR3aa: CSAGQGVYEQYF; CDR3nt: TGCAGCGCCGGACAGGGCGTCTACGAGCAGTACTTC
len: 13; j_gene: TRBJ2-1; v_gene: TRBV11-2; abundance: NA; d_gene: NA; CDR3aa: CASSLDRAEFQFF; CDR3nt: TGTGCCAGCAGCTTAGATCGGGCGGAGTTCCAGTTCTTC
len: 11; j_gene: TRBJ2-1; v_gene: TRBV30; abundance: NA; d_gene: NA; CDR3aa: CAWSVRGEQFF; CDR3nt: TGTGCCTGGAGTGTACGGGGTGAGCAGTTCTTC
len: 16; j_gene: TRBJ1-2; v_gene: TRBV6-1; abundance: NA; d_gene: TRBD1; CDR3aa: CASSVRQGASGYGYTF; CDR3nt: TGTGCCAGCAGTGTAAGACAGGGGGCGTCAGGCTATGGCTACACCTTC
len: 15; j_gene: TRBJ2-1; v_gene: TRBV6-1; abundance: once; d_gene: NA; CDR3aa: CASSEIRGSYNEQFF; CDR3nt: TGTGCCAGCAGTGAAATAAGGGGCTCCTACAATGAGCAGTTCTTC
len: 11; j_gene: TRBJ2-5; v_gene: TRBV2; abundance: NA; d_gene: NA; CDR3aa: CASSLQETQYF; CDR3nt: TGTGCCAGCAGCCTCCAAGAGACCCAGTACTTC
len: 15; j_gene: TRBJ2-2; v_gene: TRBV11-3; abundance: NA; d_gene: TRBD2; CDR3aa: CASSFLTSGTGELFF; CDR3nt: TGTGCCAGCAGCTTCCTGACTAGCGGGACCGGGGAGCTGTTTTTT
len: 14; j_gene: TRBJ2-7; v_gene: TRBV6-5; abundance: NA; d_gene: NA; CDR3aa: CASSYSGQGDEQYF; CDR3nt: TGTGCCAGCAGTTACTCGGGGCAGGGAGACGAGCAGTACTTC
len: 16; j_gene: TRBJ2-7; v_gene: TRBV5-4; abundance: NA; d_gene: NA; CDR3aa: CASSLGSGTGSYEQYF; CDR3nt: TGTGCCAGCAGCTTGGGGTCCGGGACGGGTTCCTACGAGCAGTACTTC
len: 15; j_gene: TRBJ2-5; v_gene: TRBV29-1; abundance: NA; d_gene: TRBD1; CDR3aa: CSVPTDRGLSETQYF; CDR3nt: TGCAGCGTGCCCACGGACAGGGGGCTTTCAGAGACCCAGTACTTC
len: 15; j_gene: TRBJ1-3; v_gene: TRBV29-1; abundance: NA; d_gene: TRBD1; CDR3aa: CSVSGQGGSGNTIYF; CDR3nt: TGCAGCGTCTCGGGACAGGGGGGCTCTGGAAACACCATATATTTT
len: 15; j_gene: TRBJ2-3; v_gene: TRBV7-2; abundance: NA; d_gene: TRBD2; CDR3aa: CASSLTAGGRDTQYF; CDR3nt: TGTGCCAGCAGCTTAACAGCGGGGGGAAGAGATACGCAGTATTTT
len: 13; j_gene: TRBJ2-5; v_gene: TRBV7-7; abundance: NA; d_gene: NA; CDR3aa: CASSLDAEETQYF; CDR3nt: TGTGCTAGCAGCTTAGATGCGGAAGAGACCCAGTACTTC
len: 12; j_gene: TRBJ2-1; v_gene: TRBV5-4; abundance: NA; d_gene: NA; CDR3aa: CASSLGVTEQFF; CDR3nt: TGTGCCAGCAGCTTGGGGGTGACTGAGCAGTTCTTC
len: 15; j_gene: TRBJ1-1; v_gene: TRBV5-1; abundance: NA; d_gene: TRBD1; CDR3aa: CASSLEGQINTEAFF; CDR3nt: TGCGCCAGCAGCTTGGAGGGACAGATAAACACTGAAGCTTTCTTT
len: 15; j_gene: TRBJ2-5; v_gene: TRBV7-9; abundance: once; d_gene: NA; CDR3aa: CASSLLGGNQETQYF; CDR3nt: TGTGCCAGCAGCTTATTGGGGGGAAACCAAGAGACCCAGTACTTC
len: 15; j_gene: TRBJ2-1; v_gene: TRBV27; abundance: NA; d_gene: TRBD1; CDR3aa: CASRPTGGTGREQFF; CDR3nt: TGTGCCAGCAGACCGACAGGGGGTACGGGAAGGGAGCAGTTCTTC
len: 14; j_gene: TRBJ2-1; v_gene: TRBV18; abundance: NA; d_gene: TRBD2; CDR3aa: CASSPTSGGNEQFF; CDR3nt: TGTGCCAGCTCACCAACTAGCGGGGGGAATGAGCAGTTCTTC
len: 17; j_gene: TRBJ1-5; v_gene: TRBV19; abundance: NA; d_gene: NA; CDR3aa: CASSTSTGRSENQPQHF; CDR3nt: TGTGCCAGTAGTACCTCAACAGGGCGATCAGAGAATCAGCCCCAGCATTTT
len: 15; j_gene: TRBJ1-2; v_gene: TRBV14; abundance: NA; d_gene: NA; CDR3aa: CASSPRPGESYGYTF; CDR3nt: TGTGCCAGCAGCCCACGGCCGGGGGAAAGCTATGGCTACACCTTC
len: 14; j_gene: TRBJ1-1; v_gene: TRBV6-5; abundance: once; d_gene: NA; CDR3aa: CASSMGGLNTEAFF; CDR3nt: TGTGCCAGCAGTATGGGGGGACTGAACACTGAAGCTTTCTTT